Reported below is one T cell receptor (beta chain). It lacks a known antigen. No per-base quality is available; no much larger clone lies one base away. Receptor libraries were prepared by the immunoSEQ multiplex PCR assay. TCRdb provides this immuneACCESS table in a form limited to in-frame rearrangements. Some clones are lacking; in checked studies, under half of them reflect an unresolved V gene, and why the rest are absent is not known. The sample table lists 40,000 to 55,000 clones, around 90% of them with a count of one. Approximately 1.4% of the sample is held by the ten biggest clonotypes. The record originates from a study of T cell changes during pregnancy in multiple sclerosis (dated by TCRdb to between 2018 and 2020). With respect to the entire study: The study looked at changes in the T cell repertoire across pregnancy in women with multiple sclerosis.

Specimen: peripheral blood, collected in the first trimester of pregnancy. The sequence was collected from a female donor in good health, enrolled as a control in a pregnancy study.

The nucleotide sequence reads as follows: TGTGCCAGCAGCCAAGTACTGGGGGCGCCGCCCGGGGAGCTGTTTTTT. Its amino acids are CASSQVLGAPPGELFF. The chain is made from TRBV14 and TRBJ2-2; the D gene is perhaps TRBD1, on 6 matching bases. The germline V gene gives CDR1 as SGHDN and CDR2 as FVKESK. V is reduced by 1 base and J by 6 bases, leaving a spacing of 15 bases between them. The cysteine opens and the phenylalanine closes a CDR3 of 16 amino acids. Only the CDR3 portion is preserved as DNA: 48 bases, with reading frame beginning at the first base.